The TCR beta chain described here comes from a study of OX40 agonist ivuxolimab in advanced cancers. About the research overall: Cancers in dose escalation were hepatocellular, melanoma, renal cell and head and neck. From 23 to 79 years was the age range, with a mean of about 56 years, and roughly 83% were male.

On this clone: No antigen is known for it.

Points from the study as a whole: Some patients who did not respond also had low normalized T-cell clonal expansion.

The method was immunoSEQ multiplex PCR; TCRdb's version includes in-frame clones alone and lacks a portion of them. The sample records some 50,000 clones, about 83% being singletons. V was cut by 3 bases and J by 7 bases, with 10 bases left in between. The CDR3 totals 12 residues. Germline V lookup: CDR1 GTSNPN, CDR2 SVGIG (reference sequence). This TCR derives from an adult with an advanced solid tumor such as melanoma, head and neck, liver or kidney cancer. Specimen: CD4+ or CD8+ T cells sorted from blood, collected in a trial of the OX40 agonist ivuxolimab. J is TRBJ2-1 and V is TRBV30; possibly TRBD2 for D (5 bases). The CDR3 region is CAWRRDGNEQFF. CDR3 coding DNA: TGTGCCTGGAGGAGGGATGGGAATGAGCAGTTCTTC.